The 31 T cell receptor beta chains presented below share a single source sample, sequenced in a study of cytomegalovirus exposure and HLA in healthy donors. 13 Jbeta primers and 60 Vbeta primers were used for the PCR. Profiled with immunoSEQ multiplex PCR; TCRdb holds only in-frame clones, not every one. Of fewer than 110,000 clones detected, under 85% appear once; the ten largest clones hold less than 2%. Sequences were obtained from PBMCs. Receptors were obtained from a woman between 35 and 50 years old in good health and CMV-seronegative.

The J gene is TRBJ2-5, the V gene TRBV15; D is ambiguous. This CDR3 comprises 12 residues. Germline CDR1 LNHNV, CDR2 YYDKDF (reference sequence). V was trimmed by 2 bases and J by 4 bases, leaving 5 bases between them. The CDR3 nucleotides read TGTGCCACCAGCAGAATCTCAGAGACCCAGTACTTC. This sequence encodes CATSRISETQYF.

The chain uses TRBV10-3 and TRBJ2-3; no definite D call. The V end lost 3 bases, the J end lost 6 bases, and 7 bases lay between the germline ends. The CDR3 is 12 residues long. Germline V CDR1 and CDR2: ENHRY, SYGVKD. The CDR3 bases are TGTGCCATCAGTGAACCCGGGGATACGCAGTATTTT. Its translation is CAISEPGDTQYF.

Of note for this clone: Sequence at one end of the junction differs from germline and may be a read error. This chain connects TRBV5-1 to TRBJ2-1, with 11 nucleotides matching TRBD1. Germline CDR1 reads SGHRS; CDR2 reads YFSETQ. This CDR3 is 16 amino acids long. This CDR3 reads CASTLDRGPSYNGQFF. In DNA, the CDR3 is TGCGCCAGCACCCTGGACAGGGGGCCCTCCTACAATGGGCAGTTCTTC.

The chain has TRBV2 and TRBJ2-2, with D maybe TRBD1 (6 bases). The CDR3 spans 16 residues. CDR1 is SNHLY, CDR2 FYNNEI, per germline. V lost 3 bases and J 0 bases, leaving 11 bases between the germline ends. The CDR3, as DNA: TGTGCCAGCAGTGAGGTTGGGGGCCCGAACACCGGGGAGCTGTTTTTT. It codes for CASSEVGGPNTGELFF.

This clone occurred once. This chain uses TRBV2 with TRBJ1-3; no definite D call. The CDR3 is 12 residues long. V shed 4 bases and J shed 4 bases, with 5 bases lying between them. Germline assignment: CDR1 SNHLY and CDR2 FYNNEI. For the CDR3, the DNA is TGTGCCAGCAGTGTGGGCGGAAACACCATATATTTT. It codes for CASSVGGNTIYF.

This clone was seen just once. The junction shows a germline mismatch at one end, possibly a read error. The gene calls are TRBV19 and TRBJ1-4; D might be TRBD1 (5 bases). The CDR3 has 14 amino acids. The germline V gene has CDR1 LNHDA and CDR2 SQIVND (reference sequence). This CDR3 is CASSIPGTNEKLVF. DNA of the CDR3: TGTGCCAGTAGTATCCCAGGGACTAATGAAAAACTGGTTTTT.

The chain employs TRBV4-3 and TRBJ1-3; perhaps TRBD1 as D (5 bases). The germline V and J ends were trimmed by 0 bases and 0 bases, with 9 bases remaining between them. Germline loops: CDR1 LGHNA, CDR2 YSLEER. This CDR3 has 16 amino acids. CDR3 protein: CASSQDRGHSGNTIYF. DNA of the CDR3: TGCGCCAGCAGCCAAGATAGGGGCCACTCTGGAAACACCATATATTTT.

Only one count was recorded for this clone. The rearrangement links TRBV4-1 to TRBJ2-6; 7 nucleotides agree with TRBD2. V trimming: 0 bases; J trimming: 4 bases; junction bases outside the gene matches: 6. This CDR3 spans 17 amino acids. Germline V lookup: CDR1 MGHRA, CDR2 YSYEKL. The CDR3 reads CASSQDLGGYGANVLTF. In DNA form, the CDR3 reads TGCGCCAGCAGCCAAGACCTCGGGGGGTACGGGGCCAACGTCCTGACTTTC.

V usage is TRBV30 and J usage is TRBJ2-3; 8 bases are shared with TRBD2. V lost 2 bases and J lost 0; bases outside the gene matches: 7. Germline lookup yields CDR1 GTSNPN and CDR2 SVGIG (reference sequence). The CDR3 runs to 16 residues. CDR3 sequence (DNA): TGTGCCTGGAGTCCCCGACTAGCGATAAGCACAGATACGCAGTATTTT. Its protein is CAWSPRLAISTDTQYF. Looking up the rest from reference TRBV30 and TRBJ2-3 gives the full variable domain: SQTIHQWPATLVQPVGSPLSLECTVEGTSNPNLYWYRQAAGRGLQLLFYSVGIGQISSEVPQNLSASRPQDRQFILSSKKLLLSDSGFYLCAWSPRLAISTDTQYFGPGTRLTVL.

The chain carries TRBV5-6 and TRBJ2-7; D might be TRBD1 (6 bases). CDR3 length: 14 amino acids. Trimming removed 0 bases at V and 2 bases at J, with 9 bases between. Germline assignment: CDR1 SGHDT and CDR2 YYEEEE. Written as DNA, the CDR3 is TGTGCCAGCAGCTTGGCGGACAGAACCTACGAGCAGTACTTC. It translates to CASSLADRTYEQYF.

The table lists this clone with a few counts. The chain has TRBV6-1 and TRBJ1-2; TRBD1 might be the D (6 bases). This CDR3 has 12 residues. Germline CDR1 reads MNHNS; CDR2 reads SASEGT. The V gene lost 7 bases and the J gene lost 4 bases, with 10 bases spanning the gap. CDR3 in amino acids: CASNNRAYGYTF. The CDR3 DNA sequence: TGTGCCAGCAACAACAGGGCCTATGGCTACACCTTC.

V and J are TRBV11-2 and TRBJ1-2; D is unresolved. Germline V gene data show CDR1 as SGHAT and CDR2 as FQNNGV. The CDR3 consists of 15 residues. V was shortened by 5 bases and J by 4 bases, with 17 bases between the two germline ends. In DNA, the CDR3 is TGTGCCAGCAGCCCTTCAGGAGGGTGGGGCTATGGCTACACCTTC. Its translation is CASSPSGGWGYGYTF.

Only one count was recorded for this clone. V usage is TRBV11-2 and J usage is TRBJ2-7, with 13 nucleotides matching TRBD2. V was pared by 5 bases and J by 3 bases, with 7 bases of the junction left unmatched. There are 16 residues in the CDR3. Germline loops: CDR1 SGHAT, CDR2 FQNNGV. CDR3 DNA: TGTGCCAGCAGCGTAGGGACTAGCGGGACACTCTACGAGCAGTACTTC. This codes for CASSVGTSGTLYEQYF.

J is TRBJ2-3 and V is TRBV11-2, with 9 positions matching TRBD2. The V gene end was trimmed by 2 bases and the J gene end by 4 bases; junction bases not matched to a gene: 4. Germline V gene sequence: CDR1 SGHAT, CDR2 FQNNGV. The CDR3 length is 15 residues. The CDR3: CASSLSVAGADTQYF. The CDR3 DNA reads TGTGCCAGCAGCTTATCGGTAGCGGGGGCAGATACGCAGTATTTT.

V gene TRBV11-2 combines with J gene TRBJ2-7; maybe TRBD1 (5 bases). The CDR3 is made up of 13 amino acids. V gave up 3 bases and J gave up 2 bases, with 8 bases separating them. The germline CDR1 and CDR2 sequences are SGHAT and FQNNGV. The DNA of the CDR3 is TGTGCCAGCAGCTTGTCAGGGACCTACGAGCAGTACTTC. Encoded protein: CASSLSGTYEQYF.

The chain links TRBV7-2 to TRBJ1-5; no definite D call. Germline V CDR1 and CDR2: SGHTA, FQGNSA. CDR3 size: 14 residues. V was shortened by 0 bases and J by 10 bases, with 13 bases between the two germline ends. The CDR3 nucleotides read TGTGCCAGCAGCTTAGCGCTGTCCGGAGCCCCCCAGCATTTT. Residues: CASSLALSGAPQHF.

CDR3 nucleotides: TGCGCCAGCAGCCAAGACGTACAGGGGGGCGAGACCCAGTACTTC. Translating gives CASSQDVQGGETQYF. The rearrangement links TRBV4-3 to TRBJ2-5, with 8 positions matching TRBD1. The CDR3 length is 15 residues. Germline V gene lookup returns CDR1 LGHNA and CDR2 YSLEER. The trim removed 0 bases at V and 5 bases at J, leaving 5 bases unmatched.

The rearrangement uses TRBV11-2 and TRBJ2-1, with D hard to call. V shed 5 bases and J shed 7 bases, with 6 bases lying between them. The length of the CDR3 is 11 residues. In germline, CDR1 is SGHAT, CDR2 FQNNGV. CDR3 sequence reads: CASSHINEQFF. DNA for the CDR3: TGTGCCAGCAGCCACATAAATGAGCAGTTCTTC. Full variable domain (rest looked up from reference TRBV11-2 and TRBJ2-1): EAGVAQSPRYKIIEKRQSVAFWCNPISGHATLYWYQQILGQGPKLLIQFQNNGVVDDSQLPKDRFSAERLKGVDSTLKIQPAKLEDSAVYLCASSHINEQFFGPGTRLTVL.

This chain links TRBV5-1 with TRBJ2-3, with 13 positions matching TRBD2. This CDR3 has 15 residues. CDR1 is SGHRS, CDR2 YFSETQ, per germline. The trim removed 4 bases at V and 3 bases at J, leaving 2 bases unmatched. The DNA for the CDR3 is TGCGCCAGCAGCAAACTAGCGGGGGGGACAGATACGCAGTATTTT. This translates into CASSKLAGGTDTQYF.

This CDR3 reads CASSTGGDYGYTF. The DNA of the CDR3 is TGTGCCAGCAGTACAGGGGGGGACTATGGCTACACCTTC. The V and J genes are TRBV27 and TRBJ1-2; 8 bases are a match to TRBD1. Trimming cost V 5 bases and J 3 bases; bases outside gene matches: 2. The V gene's germline CDR1 is MNHEY and CDR2 SMNVEV (reference sequence). The CDR3 extends over 13 amino acids.

The chain uses TRBV5-1 and TRBJ2-7; 10 nucleotides match TRBD1. Looked up from germline, CDR1 is SGHRS and CDR2 is YFSETQ. CDR3 length: 16 amino acids. Trimming cost V 4 bases and J 4 bases; bases outside gene matches: 11. CDR3 region: CASSTAGTGAFYEQYF. In nucleotides, the CDR3 is TGCGCCAGCAGCACAGCCGGGACAGGGGCGTTTTACGAGCAGTACTTC.

In this sample, this clone turned up a few times. The rearrangement uses TRBV29-1 and TRBJ1-5, with a weak D call TRBD1 (5 bases). The CDR3 consists of 14 residues. Germline lookup yields CDR1 SQVTM and CDR2 ANQGSEA. Trimming stripped 7 bases from V and 0 bases from J, with 13 bases between. The CDR3 protein is CSALTVGSNQPQHF. CDR3 in DNA: TGCAGCGCCCTGACAGTCGGTAGCAATCAGCCCCAGCATTTT.

This chain connects TRBV5-4 to TRBJ1-1, with 7 positions matching TRBD1. The trim removed 0 bases at V and 1 base at J, leaving 3 bases unmatched. The CDR3 is made up of 15 amino acids. Per germline, CDR1 SGHNT and CDR2 YYREEE (reference sequence). The CDR3 nucleotides are TGTGCCAGCAGCTTGGCGCAGGGGGGGAACACTGAAGCTTTCTTT. Translated, it gives CASSLAQGGNTEAFF.

The V gene is TRBV7-9, the J gene TRBJ2-1; 8 nucleotides match TRBD2. Germline-derived CDR1 and CDR2 are SEHNR and FQNEAQ (reference sequence). With V trimmed by 1 base and J by 8 bases, 4 bases remained unmatched. The CDR3 is 14 amino acids. The CDR3 region has the DNA TGTGCCAGCAGCTTAGTGTCACTAGCGGATGAGCAGTTCTTC. Protein product: CASSLVSLADEQFF.

This chain uses TRBV27 with TRBJ2-5, with D possibly being TRBD2 (7 bases). The CDR3 length is 16 residues. Trimming removed 7 bases from V and 4 bases from J, with 22 bases in between. Looked up from germline, CDR1 is MNHEY and CDR2 is SMNVEV (reference sequence). CDR3 sequence reads: CASTRGSGKGGETQYF. DNA of the CDR3: TGTGCCAGCACCCGAGGCAGCGGGAAGGGGGGAGAGACCCAGTACTTC.

This chain uses TRBV30 with TRBJ2-7, with 8 bases lining up with TRBD1. Germline V gives CDR1 GTSNPN, CDR2 SVGIG (reference sequence). The CDR3 is 14 residues long. V lost 8 bases and J lost 1; bases outside the gene matches: 10. In DNA, the CDR3 is TGTGCCCTCCGAGTACAGGGGGAGTCCTACGAGCAGTACTTC. Its translation: CALRVQGESYEQYF. Combining the CDR3 with reference TRBV30 and TRBJ2-7 gives the whole variable domain SQTIHQWPATLVQPVGSPLSLECTVEGTSNPNLYWYRQAAGRGLQLLFYSVGIGQISSEVPQNLSASRPQDRQFILSSKKLLLSDSGFYLCALRVQGESYEQYFGPGTRLTVT.

The chain recombines TRBV4-3 with TRBJ2-5; 10 bases are shared with TRBD2. The CDR3 has 17 amino acids. Germline loops: CDR1 LGHNA, CDR2 YSLEER. Trimming removed 0 bases from V and 5 bases from J; junction bases left unmatched: 9. DNA for the CDR3: TGCGCCAGCAGCCAAGATCCTAGCGGGGGATCCCTCGAGACCCAGTACTTC. This gives the protein CASSQDPSGGSLETQYF.

The V gene is TRBV30, the J gene TRBJ1-4; tentative D call: TRBD1 (6 bases). The germline V gene has CDR1 GTSNPN and CDR2 SVGIG (reference sequence). The CDR3 is 13 amino acids. V lost 2 bases and J lost 7, with 11 bases in between. This CDR3 is CAWSRGASEKLFF. The CDR3 nucleotides read TGTGCCTGGAGTCGGGGGGCGAGTGAAAAACTGTTTTTT.

This sequence joins TRBV28 and TRBJ1-1; no firm D call. The germline V gene encodes CDR1 MDHEN and CDR2 SYDVKM. Trimming cost V 4 bases and J 1 base, with 7 bases left between them. The CDR3 totals 13 residues. CDR3 amino acids: CASSSSGNTEAFF. CDR3 coding DNA: TGTGCCAGCAGTTCCTCGGGGAACACTGAAGCTTTCTTT.

The chain carries TRBV6-4 and TRBJ2-3; 7 positions agree with TRBD2. Germline trimming cut 3 bases from V and 0 bases from J; bases unmatched to any gene: 0. The CDR3 runs 14 residues. Germline CDR1 is MRHNA and CDR2 is SNTAGT. DNA for the CDR3: TGTGCCAGCAGTGAACTAGCGAGCACAGATACGCAGTATTTT. Amino acid sequence: CASSELASTDTQYF.

V is TRBV4-3 and J is TRBJ2-3; 7 positions agree with TRBD1. V trimming: 4 bases; J trimming: 2 bases; junction bases outside the gene matches: 6. This CDR3 is built from 15 residues. Germline V gene data show CDR1 as LGHNA and CDR2 as YSLEER. CDR3: CASSLRQGTTDTQYF. The CDR3 DNA is TGCGCCAGCAGCCTACGACAGGGAACCACAGATACGCAGTATTTT.